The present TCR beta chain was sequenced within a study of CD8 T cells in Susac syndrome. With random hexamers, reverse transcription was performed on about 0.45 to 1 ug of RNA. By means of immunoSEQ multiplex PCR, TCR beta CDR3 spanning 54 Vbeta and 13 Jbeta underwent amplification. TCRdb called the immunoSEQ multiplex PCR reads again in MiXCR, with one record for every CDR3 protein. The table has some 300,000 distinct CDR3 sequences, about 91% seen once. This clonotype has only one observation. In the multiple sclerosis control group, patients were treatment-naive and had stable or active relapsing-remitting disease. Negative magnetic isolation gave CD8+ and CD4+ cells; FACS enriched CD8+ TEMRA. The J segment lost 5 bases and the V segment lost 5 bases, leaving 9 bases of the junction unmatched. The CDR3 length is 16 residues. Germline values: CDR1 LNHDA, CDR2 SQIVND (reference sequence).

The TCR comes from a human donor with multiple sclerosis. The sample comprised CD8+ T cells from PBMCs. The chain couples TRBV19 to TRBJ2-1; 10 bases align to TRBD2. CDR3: CASSRRAGGANNEQFF. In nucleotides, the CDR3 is TGTGCCAGTAGTCGAAGAGCGGGGGGGGCCAACAATGAGCAGTTCTTC. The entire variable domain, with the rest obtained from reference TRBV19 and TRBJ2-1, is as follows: DGGITQSPKYLFRKEGQNVTLSCEQNLNHDAMYWYRQDPGQGLRLIYYSQIVNDFQKGDIAEGYSVSREKKESFPLTVTSAQKNPTAFYLCASSRRAGGANNEQFFGPGTRLTVL.